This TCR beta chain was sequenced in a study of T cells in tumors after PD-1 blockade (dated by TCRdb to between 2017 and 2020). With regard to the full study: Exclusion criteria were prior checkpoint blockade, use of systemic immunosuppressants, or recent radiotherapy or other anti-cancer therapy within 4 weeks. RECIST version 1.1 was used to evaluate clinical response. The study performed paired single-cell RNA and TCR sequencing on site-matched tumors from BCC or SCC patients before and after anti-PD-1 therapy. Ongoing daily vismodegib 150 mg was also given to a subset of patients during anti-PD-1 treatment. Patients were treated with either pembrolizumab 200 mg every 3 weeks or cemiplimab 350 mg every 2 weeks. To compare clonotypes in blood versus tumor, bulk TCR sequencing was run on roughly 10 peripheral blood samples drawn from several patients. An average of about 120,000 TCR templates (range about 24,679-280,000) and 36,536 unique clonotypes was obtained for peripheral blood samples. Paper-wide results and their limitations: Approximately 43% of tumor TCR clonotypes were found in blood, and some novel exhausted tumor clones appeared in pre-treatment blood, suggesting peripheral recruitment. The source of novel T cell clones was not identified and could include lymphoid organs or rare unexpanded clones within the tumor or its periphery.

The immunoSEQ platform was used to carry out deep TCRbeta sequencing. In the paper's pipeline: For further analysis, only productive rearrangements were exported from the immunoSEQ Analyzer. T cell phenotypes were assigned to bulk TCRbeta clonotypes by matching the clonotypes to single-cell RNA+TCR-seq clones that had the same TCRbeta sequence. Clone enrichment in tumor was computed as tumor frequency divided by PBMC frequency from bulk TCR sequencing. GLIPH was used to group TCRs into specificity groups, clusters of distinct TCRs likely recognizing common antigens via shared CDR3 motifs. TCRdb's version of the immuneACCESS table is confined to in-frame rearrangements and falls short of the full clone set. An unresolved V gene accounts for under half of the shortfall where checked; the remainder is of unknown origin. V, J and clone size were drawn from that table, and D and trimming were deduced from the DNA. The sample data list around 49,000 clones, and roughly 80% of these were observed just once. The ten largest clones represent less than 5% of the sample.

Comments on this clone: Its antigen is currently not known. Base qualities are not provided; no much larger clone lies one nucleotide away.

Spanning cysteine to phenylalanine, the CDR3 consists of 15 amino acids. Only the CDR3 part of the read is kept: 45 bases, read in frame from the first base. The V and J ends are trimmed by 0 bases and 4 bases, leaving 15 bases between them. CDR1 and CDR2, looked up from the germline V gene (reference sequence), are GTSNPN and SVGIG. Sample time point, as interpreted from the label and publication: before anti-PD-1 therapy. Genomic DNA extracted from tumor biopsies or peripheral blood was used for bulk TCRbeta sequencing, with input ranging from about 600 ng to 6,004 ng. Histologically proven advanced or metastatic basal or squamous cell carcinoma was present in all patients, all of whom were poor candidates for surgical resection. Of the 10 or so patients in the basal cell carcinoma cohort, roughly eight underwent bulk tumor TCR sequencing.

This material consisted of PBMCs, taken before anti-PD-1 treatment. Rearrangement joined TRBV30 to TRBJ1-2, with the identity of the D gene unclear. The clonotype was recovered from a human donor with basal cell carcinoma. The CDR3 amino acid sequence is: CAWSVSPLPLYGYTF. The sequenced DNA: TGTGCCTGGAGTGTCTCCCCCTTACCGCTCTATGGCTACACCTTC.